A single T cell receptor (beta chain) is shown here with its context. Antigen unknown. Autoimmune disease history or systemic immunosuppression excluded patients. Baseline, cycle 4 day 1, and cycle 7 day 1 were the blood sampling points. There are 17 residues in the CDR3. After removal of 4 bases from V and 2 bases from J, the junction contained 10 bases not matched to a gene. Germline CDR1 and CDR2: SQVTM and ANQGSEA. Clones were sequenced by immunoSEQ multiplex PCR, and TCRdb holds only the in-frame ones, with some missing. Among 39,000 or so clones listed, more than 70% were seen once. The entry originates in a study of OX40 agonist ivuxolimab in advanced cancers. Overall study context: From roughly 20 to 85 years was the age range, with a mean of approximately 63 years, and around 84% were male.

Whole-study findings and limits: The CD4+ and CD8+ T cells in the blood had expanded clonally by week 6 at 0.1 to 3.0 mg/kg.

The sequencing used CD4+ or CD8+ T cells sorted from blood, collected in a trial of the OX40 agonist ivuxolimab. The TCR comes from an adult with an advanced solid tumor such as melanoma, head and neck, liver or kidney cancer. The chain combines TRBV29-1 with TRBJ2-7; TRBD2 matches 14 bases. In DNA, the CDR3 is TGCAGCGTTGGGCGGGGACTAGCGGGGGCCCGAACCTACGAGCAGTACTTC. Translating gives CSVGRGLAGARTYEQYF.